Below, 9 T cell receptor beta chains from the same sample are listed, as sequenced in a study of blood T cell repertoires in COVID-19. Clones were sequenced by immunoSEQ multiplex PCR, and TCRdb holds only the in-frame ones, with some missing. The data contain 430,000 or so clones, roughly 90% of them singletons. Sequenced: peripheral blood. These receptor sequences come from a man aged 18 to 30 with COVID-19, enrolled during active disease.

The chain employs TRBV5-5 and TRBJ2-3; no firm D call. There are 13 residues in the CDR3. The V gene lost 2 bases and the J gene lost 3 bases, with 7 bases spanning the gap. The V gene's germline CDR1 is SGHKS and CDR2 YYEKEE (reference sequence). In nucleotides, the CDR3 is TGTGCCAGCAGCTTTTGGCAGACAGATACGCAGTATTTT. Translated, it gives CASSFWQTDTQYF.

The chain links TRBV2 to TRBJ2-6; 7 bases fit TRBD1. Trimming cost V 5 bases and J 3 bases; bases outside gene matches: 7. CDR1 is SNHLY, CDR2 FYNNEI, per germline. The CDR3 has 16 amino acids. This CDR3 reads CASSKEGARGANVLTF. In DNA, the CDR3 is TGTGCCAGCAGTAAAGAGGGGGCGCGTGGGGCCAACGTCCTGACTTTC.

The CDR3 spells CVRSLYYEQYF. The CDR3 DNA sequence: TGTGTCAGAAGCTTATACTACGAGCAGTACTTC. The J gene is TRBJ2-7, the V gene TRBV7-5; the table's D call of TRBD2 was not tested on the DNA. TRBV7-5 counts as a pseudogene. This CDR3 contains 11 residues.

This sequence joins TRBV18 and TRBJ1-2, with TRBD1 as a possible D gene (6 bases). With 4 bases removed from V and 6 bases from J, the gap between germline ends came to 12 bases. The CDR3 has 13 amino acids. Per germline, CDR1 KGHSH and CDR2 LQKENI. CDR3: CASSQTQGDGYTF. CDR3 in DNA: TGTGCCAGCTCACAAACACAGGGAGATGGCTACACCTTC.

The rearrangement links TRBV29-1 to TRBJ1-4, with 7 bases lining up with TRBD1. The CDR3 loop spans 13 amino acids. Germline V gene sequence: CDR1 SQVTM, CDR2 ANQGSEA. V trimming: 7 bases; J trimming: 5 bases; junction bases outside the gene matches: 7. The CDR3 is CSARDSPNEKLFF. For the CDR3, the DNA is TGCAGCGCCCGGGACAGTCCCAATGAAAAACTGTTTTTT.

The rearrangement uses TRBV5-4 and TRBJ2-7; D remains ambiguous. The V end lost 4 bases, the J end lost 2 bases, and 7 bases lay between the germline ends. This CDR3 is built from 12 residues. Germline V lookup: CDR1 SGHNT, CDR2 YYREEE (reference sequence). CDR3 residues: CASSVGAYEQYF. CDR3 DNA: TGTGCCAGCAGCGTCGGTGCCTACGAGCAGTACTTC.

The chain combines TRBV11-3 with TRBJ2-3; D remains unclear. Trimming took 5 bases from V and 6 from J, leaving 9 bases between them. Germline V gene data show CDR1 as SGHNT and CDR2 as YENEEA. CDR3 length equals 12 residues. The CDR3 sequence: CASSPSPDTQYF. The CDR3 DNA is TGTGCCAGCAGCCCCTCCCCCGATACGCAGTATTTT.

The genes are TRBV12-3 or TRBV12-4 and TRBJ1-2, with D uncertain. The CDR3 is made up of 13 amino acids. V was cut by 3 bases and J by 2 bases, with 7 bases left in between. Here the CDR3 DNA reads TGTGCCAGCAGTTTTACTCTGAACTATGGCTACACCTTC. It encodes CASSFTLNYGYTF.

J is TRBJ2-5 and V is TRBV7-6; 9 bases are shared with TRBD1. V was clipped by 3 bases and J by 4 bases; unmatched bases: 6. CDR1 is SGHVS, CDR2 FNYEAQ, per germline. The CDR3 extends over 15 amino acids. The CDR3 sequence: CASSLEQGAGETQYF. CDR3 bases: TGTGCCAGCAGCTTGGAACAGGGGGCGGGAGAGACCCAGTACTTC.